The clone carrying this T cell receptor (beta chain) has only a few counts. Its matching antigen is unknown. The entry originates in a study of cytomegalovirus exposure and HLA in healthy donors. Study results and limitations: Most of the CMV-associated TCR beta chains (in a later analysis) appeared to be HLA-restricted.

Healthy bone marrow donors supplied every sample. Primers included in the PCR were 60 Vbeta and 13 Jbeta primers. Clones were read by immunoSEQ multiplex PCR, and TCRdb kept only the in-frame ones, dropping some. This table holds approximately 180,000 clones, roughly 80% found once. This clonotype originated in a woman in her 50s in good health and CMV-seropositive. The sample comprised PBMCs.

The CDR3 nucleotides read TGTGCCAGCAGCTTGACCGGGGGGCCCAAAGAGACCCAGTACTTC. This translates into CASSLTGGPKETQYF. This sequence joins TRBV7-3 and TRBJ2-5, with D possibly TRBD2 on 7 matching bases. Germline-derived CDR1 and CDR2 are SGHTA and FQGTGA. V was pared by 3 bases and J by 3 bases, with 14 bases between. This CDR3 region has 15 residues.